The 8 T cell receptor beta chains below all came from one sample that was sequenced in a study of cytomegalovirus exposure and HLA in healthy donors. PCR amplification relied on 60 Vbeta primers (plus 13 Jbeta primers). TCRdb keeps only in-frame clones here, not all; method: immunoSEQ multiplex PCR. The profile covers tens of thousands of clones, with around 72% appearing a single time and 7.4% taken by the ten largest. The specimen sequenced was PBMCs. These receptors originate from a woman in her twenties or thirties in good health and CMV-seropositive.

The chain links TRBV7-2 to TRBJ1-2; unclear D gene. CDR3 length equals 15 residues. Deletions cut 1 base from V and 4 bases from J, with 13 bases between. Germline V CDR1 and CDR2: SGHTA, FQGNSA. CDR3 sequence: CASSLDGVDIYGYTF. The CDR3 DNA sequence: TGTGCCAGCAGCTTAGACGGGGTTGACATCTATGGCTACACCTTC.

This clone was found a few times. The rearrangement uses TRBV6-5 and TRBJ1-4; 7 nucleotides match TRBD1. The CDR3 consists of 15 residues. The germline CDR1 and CDR2 sequences are MNHEY and SVGAGI. Trimming removed 4 bases from V and 7 bases from J; junction bases left unmatched: 9. The CDR3 sequence is CASSSYRGEGEKLFF. In DNA, the CDR3 is TGTGCCAGCAGTTCTTACAGGGGAGAGGGTGAAAAACTGTTTTTT.

The rearrangement links TRBV27 to TRBJ2-7; 9 nucleotides agree with TRBD1. Germline CDR1 is MNHEY and CDR2 is SMNVEV (reference sequence). This CDR3 comprises 13 residues. V shed 4 bases, J shed 6 bases, and the junction held 4 bases outside the gene matches. Here the CDR3 reads CASSSPTGGEQYF. CDR3 nucleotide sequence: TGTGCCAGCAGTTCCCCGACAGGGGGCGAGCAGTACTTC.

The chain links TRBV5-1 to TRBJ2-1; 9 nucleotides align to TRBD1. The V gene end was trimmed by 0 bases and the J gene end by 4 bases; junction bases not matched to a gene: 5. From germline, CDR1 is SGHRS and CDR2 YFSETQ. This CDR3 contains 16 residues. CDR3 DNA: TGCGCCAGCAGCTTGGAAACAGGGGGCCTTTACAATGAGCAGTTCTTC. Amino acids: CASSLETGGLYNEQFF.

This clone was seen at least ten times. The rearrangement uses TRBV19 and TRBJ2-7, with 14 bases that match TRBD2. Germline lookup yields CDR1 LNHDA and CDR2 SQIVND (reference sequence). The CDR3 extends over 17 amino acids. Trimming cost V 4 bases and J 2 bases; bases outside gene matches: 7. DNA for the CDR3: TGTGCCAGTAGTAGGGGACTAGCGGGAGACTTAACCTACGAGCAGTACTTC. Translation gives CASSRGLAGDLTYEQYF.

The V call is TRBV6-1, the J call TRBJ1-5; 7 bases match TRBD1. From germline, CDR1 is MNHNS and CDR2 SASEGT. This CDR3 comprises 14 residues. Germline trimming cut 5 bases from V and 4 bases from J; bases unmatched to any gene: 5. The CDR3 DNA follows: TGTGCCAGCAGTTTGGGACAGACAAATCAGCCCCAGCATTTT. Translation gives CASSLGQTNQPQHF.

The chain links TRBV6-5 to TRBJ2-1, with TRBD1 identical over 7 bases. CDR1 is MNHEY and CDR2 is SVGAGI in the germline V gene. With V trimmed by 8 bases and J by 7 bases, 8 bases remained unmatched. This CDR3 has 13 amino acids. CDR3 sequence: CASRQGVGNEQFF. CDR3 in DNA: TGTGCCAGCCGACAGGGAGTCGGAAATGAGCAGTTCTTC.

The chain is built from TRBV6-4 and TRBJ2-1; D is ambiguous. Germline CDR1 MRHNA, CDR2 SNTAGT. The CDR3 totals 14 residues. The ends were cut back, 0 bases at V and 6 bases at J, with 9 bases in the middle. CDR3 loop: CASSDSPGGNEQFF. DNA for the CDR3: TGTGCCAGCAGTGACTCGCCGGGTGGCAATGAGCAGTTCTTC.